The 27 T cell receptor beta chains below all came from one sample that was sequenced in a study of shared clonotypes between healthy human individuals. Produced via immunoSEQ multiplex PCR; TCRdb's table is partial and in-frame only. Of about 680,000 clones listed, roughly 70% are singletons. Sequencing was done on a sample of memory CD4+ T cells sorted from blood. The sample's subset: CD45RA-negative fraction. These receptors came from a woman aged 25 to 39 in good health.

This rearrangement joins TRBV6-6 to TRBJ1-2, with 11 bases that match TRBD1. Germline CDR1 MNHNY, CDR2 SVGAGI (reference sequence). V shed 6 bases and J 2 bases; nucleotides not matched to a gene: 5. CDR3 length: 15 residues. The CDR3 spells CASRDRGRANYGYTF. In DNA form, the CDR3 reads TGTGCCAGCAGGGACAGGGGGCGGGCGAACTATGGCTACACCTTC.

This clone came up once. V gene TRBV11-2 combines with J gene TRBJ2-1; 8 bases align to TRBD2. Germline-derived CDR1 and CDR2 are SGHAT and FQNNGV. CDR3 length equals 16 residues. The ends lost 0 bases at V and 5 bases at J; junction bases unmatched: 6. The CDR3 region has the DNA TGTGCCAGCAGCTTAGATTTGGGACTAGTTCACAATGAGCAGTTCTTC. This codes for CASSLDLGLVHNEQFF.

The chain employs TRBV2 and TRBJ1-1, with D maybe TRBD1 (6 bases). The CDR3 consists of 15 residues. V shed 0 bases and J shed 8 bases, with 16 bases lying between them. The germline CDR1 and CDR2 sequences are SNHLY and FYNNEI. The CDR3 DNA sequence: TGTGCCAGCAGTGAAGCAAGAGATTGGGGGCCCGAAGCTTTCTTT. This codes for CASSEARDWGPEAFF.

The V and J genes are TRBV18 and TRBJ2-1; 10 bases match TRBD1. V lost 2 bases to trimming and J lost 6 bases; unmatched junction nucleotides: 10. Per the germline V gene, CDR1 is KGHSH and CDR2 is LQKENI. The length of the CDR3 is 17 residues. CDR3 bases: TGTGCCAGCTCACCATCGACCGGGACAGGGGAAACCAATGAGCAGTTCTTC. This codes for CASSPSTGTGETNEQFF.

J is TRBJ2-1 and V is TRBV6-5; D possibly matches TRBD1 or TRBD2 (5 bases each). This CDR3 is 15 amino acids long. V was clipped by 0 bases and J by 6 bases, with 12 bases between them. Per the germline V gene, CDR1 is MNHEY and CDR2 is SVGAGI. Written as DNA, the CDR3 is TGTGCCAGCAGTTACTCCGGGACGAGGCCCAATGAGCAGTTCTTC. This gives the protein CASSYSGTRPNEQFF.

The chain joins TRBV28 to TRBJ2-5; 7 positions agree with TRBD2. The CDR3 has 13 amino acids. Germline V CDR1 and CDR2: MDHEN, SYDVKM. V lost 7 bases, J lost 5 bases, and 7 bases stayed unmatched. The CDR3 spells CASTTGLGETQYF. In nucleotides, the CDR3 is TGTGCCAGCACAACCGGACTAGGCGAGACCCAGTACTTC.

The chain's CDR3 is CASSRSAGTSGKETQYF. The CDR3 nucleotides are TGCGCCAGCAGCCGCAGCGCCGGGACTAGCGGGAAAGAGACCCAGTACTTC. This chain uses TRBV4-1 with TRBJ2-5, with 13 bases lining up with TRBD2. The V segment lost 4 bases and the J segment 3 bases; nucleotides outside the gene matches: 8. The CDR3 has 17 residues. Germline CDR1 reads MGHRA; CDR2 reads YSYEKL.

This rearrangement joins TRBV5-1 to TRBJ2-3; a weak D match, TRBD2 (7 bases). Germline CDR1 reads SGHRS; CDR2 reads YFSETQ. The CDR3 consists of 15 residues. V lost 4 bases and J lost 3, with 15 bases in between. CDR3 bases: TGCGCCAGCAGCCCCGGCGGGGGCATGACAGATACGCAGTATTTT. Protein: CASSPGGGMTDTQYF.

The chain links TRBV7-9 to TRBJ1-4; D uncertain. Germline V gene lookup returns CDR1 SEHNR and CDR2 FQNEAQ (reference sequence). The CDR3 runs 15 residues. Between the trimmed V and J ends, which lost 5 bases and 4 bases, there was a span of 14 bases. CDR3 in amino acids: CASSPPGPGNEKLFF. The CDR3 DNA follows: TGTGCCAGCAGCCCCCCGGGCCCGGGTAATGAAAAACTGTTTTTT.

This chain connects TRBV18 to TRBJ2-1; D may correspond to TRBD1 or TRBD2 (5 bases each). Trimming pared 3 bases from V and 4 bases from J, leaving 16 bases between. Looked up from germline, CDR1 is KGHSH and CDR2 is LQKENI. This CDR3 spans 16 amino acids. This chain's CDR3 is CASSPRNDRLYNEQFF. The CDR3 DNA reads TGTGCCAGCTCACCTCGGAACGACAGACTATACAATGAGCAGTTCTTC.

V and J are TRBV28 and TRBJ1-5; no clear D gene. V was clipped by 5 bases and J by 0 bases, with 11 bases between them. Germline V gene data show CDR1 as MDHEN and CDR2 as SYDVKM. The CDR3 loop spans 15 amino acids. For the CDR3, the DNA is TGTGCCAGCAGTCCACCAAGACATAGCAATCAGCCCCAGCATTTT. This codes for CASSPPRHSNQPQHF.

Remarks on this clone: Other DNA sequences in the same sample also yield this CDR3. The J gene is TRBJ2-1, the V gene TRBV2, with 9 bases lining up with TRBD2. The CDR3 covers 13 residues. The germline CDR1 and CDR2 sequences are SNHLY and FYNNEI. V shed 7 bases and J 2 bases; nucleotides not matched to a gene: 0. CDR3 sequence: CASTSGTYNEQFF. In nucleotides, the CDR3 is TGTGCCAGCACTAGCGGGACCTACAATGAGCAGTTCTTC.

This clone occurred a few times. CDR3 region: CASSSRPSAYEQYF. CDR3 coding DNA: TGTGCCAGCAGCTCTCGGCCTTCGGCCTACGAGCAGTACTTC. The chain employs TRBV25-1 and TRBJ2-7; D gene unclear. CDR1 is MGHDK and CDR2 is SYGVNS in the germline V gene. V was cut by 6 bases and J by 2 bases, with 14 bases left in between. CDR3 size: 14 residues.

The CDR3 DNA follows: TGTGCCAGCACCCTCTCTAGCAATGAGCAGTTCTTC. This translates into CASTLSSNEQFF. This rearrangement joins TRBV28 to TRBJ2-1; unclear D gene. Germline-derived CDR1 and CDR2 are MDHEN and SYDVKM. The V end was cut by 7 bases, the J end by 6 bases, with 10 bases between. The CDR3 runs to 12 residues.

The rearrangement uses TRBV7-9 and TRBJ2-5; D possibly matches TRBD1 or TRBD2 (6 bases each). The CDR3 has 16 residues. Germline V gives CDR1 SEHNR, CDR2 FQNEAQ (reference sequence). V lost 2 bases, J lost 5 bases, and 18 bases lay in between. The CDR3 loop is CASSLWALGGRETQYF. The CDR3 DNA sequence: TGTGCCAGCAGCTTATGGGCCCTCGGGGGCCGGGAGACCCAGTACTTC.

The chain has TRBV10-3 and TRBJ2-1; D is perhaps TRBD2 (5 bases). The germline V gene has CDR1 ENHRY and CDR2 SYGVKD. The V gene lost 9 bases and the J gene lost 1 base, with 7 bases spanning the gap. CDR3 size: 12 residues. The CDR3 loop reads CAMGSSYNEQFF. The CDR3 DNA is TGTGCCATGGGGAGTTCCTACAATGAGCAGTTCTTC.

This clone was detected a few times. Here the CDR3 DNA reads TGCGCCAGCAGTGAGGGTGTGAACACTGAAGCTTTCTTT. Protein: CASSEGVNTEAFF. The chain has TRBV10-2 and TRBJ1-1; D uncertain. The CDR3 totals 13 residues. The V end lost 2 bases, the J end lost 0 bases, and 4 bases lay between the germline ends. Germline assignment: CDR1 WSHSY and CDR2 SAAADI.

This chain links TRBV11-2 with TRBJ1-3, with D possibly matching TRBD1 (5 bases). Trimming cost V 1 base and J 4 bases, with 14 bases left between them. Germline values: CDR1 SGHAT, CDR2 FQNNGV. The CDR3 spans 16 residues. The CDR3 reads CASSLVGAGPGNTIYF. Here the CDR3 DNA reads TGTGCCAGCAGCTTAGTTGGGGCAGGGCCAGGAAACACCATATATTTT.

This clone was observed a handful of times. The rearrangement uses TRBV15 and TRBJ2-6; no clear D. CDR3 length equals 15 residues. Trimming removed 1 base from V and 2 bases from J, with 6 bases in between. CDR1 and CDR2 (germline): LNHNV, YYDKDF (reference sequence). The CDR3 region is CATSRGLAGANVLTF. The CDR3 nucleotides are TGTGCCACCAGCAGAGGGCTAGCTGGGGCCAACGTCCTGACTTTC.

The chain carries TRBV4-1 and TRBJ1-4; 9 bases agree with TRBD1. CDR3 length: 16 residues. Germline loops: CDR1 MGHRA, CDR2 YSYEKL. Trimming at V came to 1 base and at J to 5 bases, leaving 5 bases not matched to a gene. The CDR3 nucleotides read TGCGCCAGCAGCCAAGCCCTGACAGGGGGGAATGAAAAACTGTTTTTT. Protein: CASSQALTGGNEKLFF.

This clone was counted a few times. Other DNA sequences in the same sample also yield this CDR3. The J gene is TRBJ1-1, the V gene TRBV5-1; tentative D call: TRBD1 (5 bases). The CDR3 is 15 residues long. Trimming left V 0 bases short and J 3 bases short, with 12 bases between. CDR1 and CDR2 from the germline V gene are SGHRS and YFSETQ. CDR3 residues: CASSLGQGADTEAFF. CDR3 DNA sequence: TGCGCCAGCAGCTTGGGCCAGGGAGCGGACACTGAAGCTTTCTTT. Full variable domain (missing parts from reference TRBV5-1 and TRBJ1-1): KAGVTQTPRYLIKTRGQQVTLSCSPISGHRSVSWYQQTPGQGLQFLFEYFSETQRNKGNFPGRFSGRQFSNSRSEMNVSTLELGDSALYLCASSLGQGADTEAFFGQGTRLTVV.

V and J are TRBV19 and TRBJ2-1, with a weak D call TRBD2 (5 bases). Germline CDR1 and CDR2: LNHDA and SQIVND (reference sequence). With 6 bases removed from V and 1 base from J, the gap between germline ends came to 13 bases. This CDR3 has 15 residues. The CDR3 reads CASSPIAKSYNEQFF. The CDR3 region has the DNA TGTGCCAGTAGCCCTATAGCGAAGTCCTACAATGAGCAGTTCTTC.

The chain employs TRBV11-2 and TRBJ2-3; D is undetermined. Germline assignment: CDR1 SGHAT and CDR2 FQNNGV. CDR3 size: 15 residues. Trimming stripped 5 bases from V and 0 bases from J, with 12 bases between. CDR3 nucleotides: TGTGCCAGCAGCACCATACAAGTAAGCACAGATACGCAGTATTTT. Translating gives CASSTIQVSTDTQYF.

This clone was counted a few times. This chain connects TRBV7-9 to TRBJ1-2, with D unresolved. The germline V gene has CDR1 SEHNR and CDR2 FQNEAQ (reference sequence). V lost 5 bases and J lost 8, with 18 bases in between. The CDR3 runs 14 residues. The CDR3: CASSPHGSTRGYTF. As DNA, the CDR3 is TGTGCCAGCAGCCCGCATGGCAGTACCAGAGGCTACACCTTC.

The J gene is TRBJ2-7, the V gene TRBV13; D is tentatively TRBD1 or TRBD2 (5 bases each). V was pared by 4 bases and J by 0 bases, with 10 bases between. Per germline, CDR1 PRHDT and CDR2 FYEKMQ (reference sequence). The CDR3 covers 14 residues. DNA for the CDR3: TGTGCCAGCAGCTCGGGACGGAACTCCTACGAGCAGTACTTC. Translation: CASSSGRNSYEQYF.

A note on this clone: Other nucleotide sequences from this sample produce the same CDR3. V is TRBV5-1 and J is TRBJ2-3; a weak D match, TRBD2 (5 bases). Deletions cut 2 bases from V and 1 base from J, with 8 bases between. Germline CDR1 and CDR2: SGHRS and YFSETQ. This CDR3 region has 14 residues. CDR3 DNA: TGCGCCAGCAGCTTACGGGAAGGCACAGATACGCAGTATTTT. It encodes CASSLREGTDTQYF. The variable domain in full, with the rest retrieved from reference TRBV5-1 and TRBJ2-3, is KAGVTQTPRYLIKTRGQQVTLSCSPISGHRSVSWYQQTPGQGLQFLFEYFSETQRNKGNFPGRFSGRQFSNSRSEMNVSTLELGDSALYLCASSLREGTDTQYFGPGTRLTVL.

This clone was found a few times. The chain carries TRBV11-2 and TRBJ2-3; unclear D gene. The V gene lost 5 bases and the J gene lost 2 bases, with 5 bases spanning the gap. There are 12 residues in the CDR3. The germline V gene has CDR1 SGHAT and CDR2 FQNNGV. The CDR3 protein is CASSAYTDTQYF. CDR3 coding DNA: TGTGCCAGCAGCGCATACACAGATACGCAGTATTTT.